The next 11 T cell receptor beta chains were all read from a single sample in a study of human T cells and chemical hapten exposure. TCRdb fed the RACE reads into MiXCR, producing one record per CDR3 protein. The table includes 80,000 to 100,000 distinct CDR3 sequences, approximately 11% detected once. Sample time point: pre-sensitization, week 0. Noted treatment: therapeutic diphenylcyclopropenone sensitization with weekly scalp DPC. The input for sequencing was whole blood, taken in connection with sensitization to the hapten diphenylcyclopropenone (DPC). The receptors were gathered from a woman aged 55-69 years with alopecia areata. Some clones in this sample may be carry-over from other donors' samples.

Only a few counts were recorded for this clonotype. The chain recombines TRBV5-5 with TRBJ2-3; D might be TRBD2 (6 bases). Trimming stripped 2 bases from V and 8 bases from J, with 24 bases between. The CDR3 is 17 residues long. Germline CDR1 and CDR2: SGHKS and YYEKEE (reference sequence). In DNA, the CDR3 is TGTGCCAGCAGCTTTGGTCAGGGAACGGGGGTGGGAGGTACGCAGTATTTT. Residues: CASSFGQGTGVGGTQYF.

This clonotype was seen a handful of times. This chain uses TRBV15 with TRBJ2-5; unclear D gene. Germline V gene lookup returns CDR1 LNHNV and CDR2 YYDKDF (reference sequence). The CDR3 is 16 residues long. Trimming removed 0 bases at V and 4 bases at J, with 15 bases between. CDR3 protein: CATSRDYTQSRETQYF. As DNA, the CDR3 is TGTGCCACCAGCAGAGATTACACCCAATCTAGAGAGACCCAGTACTTC.

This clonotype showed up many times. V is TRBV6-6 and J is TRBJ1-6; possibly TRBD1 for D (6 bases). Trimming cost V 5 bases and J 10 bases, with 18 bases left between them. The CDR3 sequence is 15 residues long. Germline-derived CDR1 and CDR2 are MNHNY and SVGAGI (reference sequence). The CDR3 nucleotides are TGTGCCAGCAGTACCGCTGGGGGGGCCGGGTCACCCCTCCACTTT. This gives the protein CASSTAGGAGSPLHF.

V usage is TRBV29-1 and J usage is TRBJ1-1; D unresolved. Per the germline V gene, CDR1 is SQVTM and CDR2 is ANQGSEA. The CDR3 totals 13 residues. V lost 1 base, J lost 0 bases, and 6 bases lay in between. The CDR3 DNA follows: TGCAGCGTTGAAGGGCAGCTGAACACTGAAGCTTTCTTT. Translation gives CSVEGQLNTEAFF.

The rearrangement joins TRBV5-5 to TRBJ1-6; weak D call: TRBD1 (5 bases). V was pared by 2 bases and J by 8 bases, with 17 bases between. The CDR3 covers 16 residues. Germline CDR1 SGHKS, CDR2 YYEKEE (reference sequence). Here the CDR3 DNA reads TGTGCCAGCAGCTTTTCCTGGGGCCCATCGGATTCACCCCTCCACTTT. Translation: CASSFSWGPSDSPLHF.

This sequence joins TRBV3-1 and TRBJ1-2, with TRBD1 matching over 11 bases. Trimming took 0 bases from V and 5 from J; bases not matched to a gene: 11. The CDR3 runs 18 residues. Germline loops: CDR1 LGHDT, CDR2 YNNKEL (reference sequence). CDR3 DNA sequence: TGTGCCAGCAGCCAAGAGCCGGGACAGGGGGGGACCTCTTATGGCTACACCTTC. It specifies CASSQEPGQGGTSYGYTF. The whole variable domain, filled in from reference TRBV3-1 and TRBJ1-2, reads DTAVSQTPKYLVTQMGNDKSIKCEQNLGHDTMYWYKQDSKKFLKIMFSYNNKELIINETVPNRFSPKSPDKAHLNLHINSLELGDSAVYFCASSQEPGQGGTSYGYTFGSGTRLTVV.

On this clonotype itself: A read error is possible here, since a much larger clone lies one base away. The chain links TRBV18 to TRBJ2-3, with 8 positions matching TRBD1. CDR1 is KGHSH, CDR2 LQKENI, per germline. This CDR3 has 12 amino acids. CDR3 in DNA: TGTGCCAGCTCACCGGGACAGGCCTCGCAGTTTTTT. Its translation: CASSPGQASQFF.

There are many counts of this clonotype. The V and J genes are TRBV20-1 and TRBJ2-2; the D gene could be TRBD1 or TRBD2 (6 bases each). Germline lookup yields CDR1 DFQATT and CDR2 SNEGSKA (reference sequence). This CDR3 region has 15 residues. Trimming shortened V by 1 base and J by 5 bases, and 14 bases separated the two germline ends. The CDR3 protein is CSARVTGAGTGELFF. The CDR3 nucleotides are TGCAGTGCTAGAGTAACGGGGGCCGGGACCGGGGAGCTGTTTTTT.

In nucleotides, the CDR3 is TGCAGTGCTAGAAGGGGGGCGAACACTGAAGCTTTCTTT. Its translation is CSARRGANTEAFF. The gene calls are TRBV20-1 and TRBJ1-1, with D tentatively TRBD1 (6 bases). This CDR3 contains 13 residues. Trimming left V 2 bases short and J 1 base short, with 8 bases between. CDR1 is DFQATT, CDR2 SNEGSKA, per germline (reference sequence).

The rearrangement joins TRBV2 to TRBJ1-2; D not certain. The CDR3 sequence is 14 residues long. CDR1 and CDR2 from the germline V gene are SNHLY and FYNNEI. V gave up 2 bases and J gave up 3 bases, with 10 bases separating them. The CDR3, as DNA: TGTGCCAGCAGTGAAAGGCAGAGGGACTATGGCTACACCTTC. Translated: CASSERQRDYGYTF.

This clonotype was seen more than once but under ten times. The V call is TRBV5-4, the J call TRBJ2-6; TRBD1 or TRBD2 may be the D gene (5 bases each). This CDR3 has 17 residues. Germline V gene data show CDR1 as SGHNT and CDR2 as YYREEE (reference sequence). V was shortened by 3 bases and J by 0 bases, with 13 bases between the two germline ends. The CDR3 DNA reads TGTGCCAGCAGCTATGGGGGTTATAGCTCTGGGGCCAACGTCCTGACTTTC. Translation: CASSYGGYSSGANVLTF.